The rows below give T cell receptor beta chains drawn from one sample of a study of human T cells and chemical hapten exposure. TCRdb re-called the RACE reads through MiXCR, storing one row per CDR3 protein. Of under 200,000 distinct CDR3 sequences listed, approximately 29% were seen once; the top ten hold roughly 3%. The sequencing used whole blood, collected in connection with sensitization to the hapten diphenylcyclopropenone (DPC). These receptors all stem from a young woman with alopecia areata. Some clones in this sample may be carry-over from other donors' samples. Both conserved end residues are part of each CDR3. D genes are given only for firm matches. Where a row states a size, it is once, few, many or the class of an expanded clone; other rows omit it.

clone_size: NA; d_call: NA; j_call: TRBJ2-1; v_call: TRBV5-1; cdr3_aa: CASSPGQTYNEQFF; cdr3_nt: TGCGCCAGCAGCCCCGGACAGACCTACAATGAGCAGTTCTTC
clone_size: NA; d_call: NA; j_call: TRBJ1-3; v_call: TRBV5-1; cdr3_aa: CASSKGETGNTIYF; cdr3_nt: TGCGCCAGCTCCAAAGGGGAGACTGGAAACACCATATATTTT
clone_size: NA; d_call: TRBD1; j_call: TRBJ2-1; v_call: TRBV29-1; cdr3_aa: CSVDGTGILGEQFF; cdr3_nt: TGCAGCGTTGATGGGACAGGGATTTTGGGTGAGCAGTTCTTC
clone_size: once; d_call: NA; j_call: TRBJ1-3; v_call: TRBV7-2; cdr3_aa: CASSFEGGSGNTIYF; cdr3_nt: TGTGCCAGCAGCTTTGAGGGCGGCTCTGGAAACACCATATATTTT
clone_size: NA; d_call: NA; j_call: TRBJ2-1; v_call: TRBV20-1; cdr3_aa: CSAPKTPANEQFF; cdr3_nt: TGCAGTGCTCCAAAGACCCCTGCCAATGAGCAGTTCTTC
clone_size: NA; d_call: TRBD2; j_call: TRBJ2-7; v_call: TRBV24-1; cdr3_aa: CATSDPRGGSYEQYF; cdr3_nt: TGTGCCACCAGTGACCCCCGTGGCGGGAGCTACGAGCAGTACTTC
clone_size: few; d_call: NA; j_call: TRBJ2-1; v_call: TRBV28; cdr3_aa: CASSLPLGEQFF; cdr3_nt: TGTGCCAGCAGTTTACCCCTTGGTGAGCAGTTCTTC
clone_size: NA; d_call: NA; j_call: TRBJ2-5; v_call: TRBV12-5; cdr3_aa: CASGFSTWQGSVRETQYF; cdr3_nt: TGTGCTAGTGGTTTTTCCACTTGGCAGGGGTCGGTAAGGGAGACCCAGTACTTC
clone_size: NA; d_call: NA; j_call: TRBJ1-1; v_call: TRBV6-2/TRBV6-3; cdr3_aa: CASRKDPYTEAFF; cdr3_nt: TGTGCCAGCAGAAAGGACCCTTACACTGAAGCTTTCTTT
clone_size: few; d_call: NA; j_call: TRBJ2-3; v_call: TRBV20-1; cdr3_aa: CSARLGGTDTQYF; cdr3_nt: TGCAGTGCTAGACTAGGAGGCACAGATACGCAGTATTTT
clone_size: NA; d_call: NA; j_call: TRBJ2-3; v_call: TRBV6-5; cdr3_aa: CASRDGTDTQYF; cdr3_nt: TGTGCCAGCAGGGATGGGACAGATACGCAGTATTTT
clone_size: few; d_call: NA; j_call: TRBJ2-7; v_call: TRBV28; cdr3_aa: CASSFPGVEQYF; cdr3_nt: TGTGCCAGCAGTTTTCCAGGGGTCGAGCAGTACTTC
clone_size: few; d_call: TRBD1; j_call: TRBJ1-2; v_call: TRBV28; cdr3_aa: CASSILGTGNYGYTF; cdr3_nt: TGTGCCAGCAGTATACTTGGGACAGGGAACTATGGCTACACCTTC